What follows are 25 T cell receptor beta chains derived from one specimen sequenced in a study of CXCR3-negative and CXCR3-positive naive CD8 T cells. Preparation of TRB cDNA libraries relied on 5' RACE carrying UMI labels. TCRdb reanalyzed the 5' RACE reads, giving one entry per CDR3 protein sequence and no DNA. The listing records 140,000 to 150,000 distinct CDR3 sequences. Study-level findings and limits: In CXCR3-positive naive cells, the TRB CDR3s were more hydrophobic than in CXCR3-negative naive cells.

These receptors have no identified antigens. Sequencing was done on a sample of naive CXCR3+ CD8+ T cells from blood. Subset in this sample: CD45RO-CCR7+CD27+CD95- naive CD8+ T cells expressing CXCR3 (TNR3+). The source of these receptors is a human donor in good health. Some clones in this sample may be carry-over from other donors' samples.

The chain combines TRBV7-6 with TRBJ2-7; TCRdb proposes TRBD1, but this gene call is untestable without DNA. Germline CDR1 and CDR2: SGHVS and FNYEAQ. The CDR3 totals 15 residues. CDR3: CASSLDSGTGGVQYF.

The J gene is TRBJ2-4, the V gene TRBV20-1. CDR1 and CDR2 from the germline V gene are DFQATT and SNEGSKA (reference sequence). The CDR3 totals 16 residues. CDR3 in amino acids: CTARDLWEDSQNIQYF.

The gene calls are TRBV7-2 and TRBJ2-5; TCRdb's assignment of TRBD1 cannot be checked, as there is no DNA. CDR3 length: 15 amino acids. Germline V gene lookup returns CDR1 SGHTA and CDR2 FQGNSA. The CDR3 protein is CASSSGTEIQETQYF.

CDR3: CASSFGTLGNTIYF. The chain uses TRBV28 and TRBJ1-3; the TCRdb call, TRBD1, lacks DNA for checking. The CDR3 is 14 amino acids. Germline CDR1 reads MDHEN; CDR2 reads SYDVKM. Full variable domain (remainder filled in from reference TRBV28 and TRBJ1-3): DVKVTQSSRYLVKRTGEKVFLECVQDMDHENMFWYRQDPGLGLRLIYFSYDVKMKEKGDIPEGYSVSREKKERFSLILESASTNQTSMYLCASSFGTLGNTIYFGEGSWLTVV.

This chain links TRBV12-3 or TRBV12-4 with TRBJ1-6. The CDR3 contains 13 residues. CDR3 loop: CASSLASDSPLHF.

The chain's CDR3 is CASSLGQGLAEAFF. The rearrangement links TRBV5-1 to TRBJ1-1; TCRdb's assignment of TRBD1 cannot be checked, as there is no DNA. CDR3 length equals 14 residues. Germline values: CDR1 SGHRS, CDR2 YFSETQ.

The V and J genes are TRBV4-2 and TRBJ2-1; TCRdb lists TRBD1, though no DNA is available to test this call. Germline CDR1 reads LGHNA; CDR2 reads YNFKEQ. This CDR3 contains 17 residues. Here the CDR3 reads CASSPTTRGRSYNEQFF.

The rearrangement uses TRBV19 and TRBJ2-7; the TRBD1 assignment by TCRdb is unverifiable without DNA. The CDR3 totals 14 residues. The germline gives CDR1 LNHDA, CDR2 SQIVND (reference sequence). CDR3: CASSIRDRTYEQYF.

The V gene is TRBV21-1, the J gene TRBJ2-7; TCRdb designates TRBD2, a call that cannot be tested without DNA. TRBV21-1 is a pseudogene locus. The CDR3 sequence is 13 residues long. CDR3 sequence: CASSTRLPYEQYF.

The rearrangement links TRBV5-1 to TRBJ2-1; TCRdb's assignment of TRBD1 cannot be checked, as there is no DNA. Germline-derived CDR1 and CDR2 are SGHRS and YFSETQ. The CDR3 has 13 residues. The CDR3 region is CASSPLGGYEQFF.

The CDR3 loop reads CASSFYGQGAFDTEAFF. This chain connects TRBV28 to TRBJ1-1; TCRdb outputs TRBD1, but without DNA this stays unchecked. The CDR3 is 17 amino acids. Looked up from germline, CDR1 is MDHEN and CDR2 is SYDVKM. Variable domain in full (rest from reference TRBV28 and TRBJ1-1): DVKVTQSSRYLVKRTGEKVFLECVQDMDHENMFWYRQDPGLGLRLIYFSYDVKMKEKGDIPEGYSVSREKKERFSLILESASTNQTSMYLCASSFYGQGAFDTEAFFGQGTRLTVV.

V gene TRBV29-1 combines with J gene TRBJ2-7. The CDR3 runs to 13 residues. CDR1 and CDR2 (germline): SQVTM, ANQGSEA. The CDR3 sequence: CSAEDGSSYEQYF.

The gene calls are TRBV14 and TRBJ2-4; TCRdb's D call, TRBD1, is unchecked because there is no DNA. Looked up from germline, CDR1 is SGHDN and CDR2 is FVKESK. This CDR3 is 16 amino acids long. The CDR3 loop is CASSTTGGTAKNIQYF.

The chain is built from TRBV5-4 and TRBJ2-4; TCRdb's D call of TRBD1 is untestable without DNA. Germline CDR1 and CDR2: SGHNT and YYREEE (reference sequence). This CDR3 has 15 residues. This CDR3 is CASSLQGLPKNIQYF.

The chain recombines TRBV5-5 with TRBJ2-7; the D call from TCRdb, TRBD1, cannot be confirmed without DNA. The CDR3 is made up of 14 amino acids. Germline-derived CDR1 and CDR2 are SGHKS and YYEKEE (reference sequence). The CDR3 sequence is CASSDTGVPYEQYF.

This chain's CDR3 is CASSPRGGENTEAFF. The chain has TRBV9 and TRBJ1-1. This CDR3 has 15 amino acids. The germline V gene has CDR1 SGDLS and CDR2 YYNGEE.

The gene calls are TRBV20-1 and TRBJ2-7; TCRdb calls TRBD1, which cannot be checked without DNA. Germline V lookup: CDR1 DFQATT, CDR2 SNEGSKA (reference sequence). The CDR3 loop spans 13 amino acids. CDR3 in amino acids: CSASEGAVYEQYF.

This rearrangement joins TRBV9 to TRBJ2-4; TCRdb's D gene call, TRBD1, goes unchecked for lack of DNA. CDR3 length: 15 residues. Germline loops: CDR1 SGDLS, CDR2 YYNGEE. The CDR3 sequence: CASSVASGTENIQYF.

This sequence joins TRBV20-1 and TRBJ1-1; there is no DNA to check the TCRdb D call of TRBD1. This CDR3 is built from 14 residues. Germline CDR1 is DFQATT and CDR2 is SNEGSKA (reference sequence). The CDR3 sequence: CSARDAGGDTEAFF.

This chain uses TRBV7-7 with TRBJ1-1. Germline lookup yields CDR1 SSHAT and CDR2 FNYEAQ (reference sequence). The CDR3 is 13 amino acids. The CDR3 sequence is CASSLHDRAEAFF. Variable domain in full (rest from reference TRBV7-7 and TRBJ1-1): GAGVSQSPRYKVTKRGQDVTLRCDPISSHATLYWYQQALGQGPEFLTYFNYEAQPDKSGLPSDRFSAERPEGSISTLTIQRTEQRDSAMYRCASSLHDRAEAFFGQGTRLTVV.

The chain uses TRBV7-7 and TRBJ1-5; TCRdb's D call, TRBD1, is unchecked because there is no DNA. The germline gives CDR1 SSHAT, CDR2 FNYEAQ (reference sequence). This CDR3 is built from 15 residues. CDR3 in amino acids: CASSHPQRSNQPQHF.

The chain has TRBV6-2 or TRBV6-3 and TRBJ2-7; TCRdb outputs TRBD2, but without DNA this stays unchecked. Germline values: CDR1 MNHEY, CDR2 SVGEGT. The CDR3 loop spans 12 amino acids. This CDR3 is CASSPAGAQQYF.

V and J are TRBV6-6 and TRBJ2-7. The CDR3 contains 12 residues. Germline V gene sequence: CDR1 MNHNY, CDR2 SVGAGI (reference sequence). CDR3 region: CASSMESYEQYF.

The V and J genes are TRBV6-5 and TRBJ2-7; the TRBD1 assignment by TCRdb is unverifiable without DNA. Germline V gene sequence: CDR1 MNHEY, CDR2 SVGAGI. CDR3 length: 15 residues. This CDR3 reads CASSFRTGGDGEQYF.

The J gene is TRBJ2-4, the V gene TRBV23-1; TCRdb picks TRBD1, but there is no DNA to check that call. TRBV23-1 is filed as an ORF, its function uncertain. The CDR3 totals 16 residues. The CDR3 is CASSQPVPGGQNIQYF.